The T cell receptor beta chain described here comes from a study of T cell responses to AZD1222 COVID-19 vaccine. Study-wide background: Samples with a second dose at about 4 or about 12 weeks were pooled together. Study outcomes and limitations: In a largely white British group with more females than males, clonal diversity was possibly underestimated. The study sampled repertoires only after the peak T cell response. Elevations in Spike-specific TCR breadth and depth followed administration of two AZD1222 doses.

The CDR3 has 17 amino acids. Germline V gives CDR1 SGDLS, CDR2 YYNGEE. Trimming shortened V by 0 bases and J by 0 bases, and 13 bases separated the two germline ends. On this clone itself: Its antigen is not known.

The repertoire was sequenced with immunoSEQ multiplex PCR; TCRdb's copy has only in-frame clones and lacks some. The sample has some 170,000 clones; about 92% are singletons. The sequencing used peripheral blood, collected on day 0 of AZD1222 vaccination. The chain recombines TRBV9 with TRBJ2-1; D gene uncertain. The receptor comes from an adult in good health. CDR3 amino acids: CASSVASGRSSYNEQFF. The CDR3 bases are TGTGCCAGCAGCGTAGCCTCTGGACGGTCCTCCTACAATGAGCAGTTCTTC.